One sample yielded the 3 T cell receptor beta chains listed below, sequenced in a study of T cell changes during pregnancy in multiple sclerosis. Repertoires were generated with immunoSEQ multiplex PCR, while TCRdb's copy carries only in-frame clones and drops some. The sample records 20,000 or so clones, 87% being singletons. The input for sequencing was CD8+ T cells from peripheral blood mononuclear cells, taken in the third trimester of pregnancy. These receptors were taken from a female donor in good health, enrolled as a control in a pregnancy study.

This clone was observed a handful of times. CDR3 protein: CASSRDRGNEKLFF. CDR3 sequence (DNA): TGTGCCAGCAGTCGGGACAGGGGTAATGAAAAACTGTTTTTT. The V and J genes are TRBV27 and TRBJ1-4; 10 nucleotides match TRBD1. Germline trimming cut 5 bases from V and 4 bases from J; bases unmatched to any gene: 1. Germline values: CDR1 MNHEY, CDR2 SMNVEV (reference sequence). The CDR3 covers 14 residues.

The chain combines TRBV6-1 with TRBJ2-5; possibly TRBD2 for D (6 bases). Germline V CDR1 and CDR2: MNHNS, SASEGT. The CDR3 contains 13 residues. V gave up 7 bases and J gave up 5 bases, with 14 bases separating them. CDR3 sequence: CASTRGEAETQYF. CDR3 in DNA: TGTGCCAGCACGCGGGGCGAGGCGGAGACCCAGTACTTC.

The DNA of the CDR3 is TGCGCCAGCAGCTTGGTGACAGCAGCCCTTCACGAGCAGTACTTC. This translates into CASSLVTAALHEQYF. This chain connects TRBV5-1 to TRBJ2-7; a possible D gene is TRBD1 (5 bases). CDR3 length: 15 residues. The V and J ends lost 0 bases and 5 bases respectively, with 15 bases between them. The germline gives CDR1 SGHRS, CDR2 YFSETQ.